The entry below gives a single T cell receptor beta chain sequence along with its context. Its antigen is as yet unknown. The data originate from a study of graft-versus-host responses after intestinal transplantation. Findings of the study overall: Present in recipient marrow, GvH clones included some that appeared first in ileum or blood. Early post-transplant declines in HvG were associated with peak levels of circulating GvH clones.

Assay: immunoSEQ multiplex PCR; the TCRdb copy retains only in-frame clones and omits some. The data contain some 90,000 clones, roughly 80% of them singletons. Germline loops: CDR1 SGHRS, CDR2 YFSETQ. This CDR3 region has 12 residues. The trim removed 5 bases at V and 7 bases at J, leaving 3 bases unmatched. The TCR comes from a human donor who received an intestinal transplant. V gene TRBV5-1 combines with J gene TRBJ2-4; TRBD2 matches 7 bases. The specimen comprised unstimulated CD4+ T cells sorted from spleen or lymph node cells, sampled before intestinal transplant. The CDR3 loop is CASRSGGNIQYF. CDR3 sequence (DNA): TGCGCCAGCAGGTCCGGGGGGAACATTCAGTACTTC. Using reference TRBV5-1 and TRBJ2-4 for the parts outside the CDR3, the full variable domain is KAGVTQTPRYLIKTRGQQVTLSCSPISGHRSVSWYQQTPGQGLQFLFEYFSETQRNKGNFPGRFSGRQFSNSRSEMNVSTLELGDSALYLCASRSGGNIQYFGAGTRLSVL.